The clone carrying this TCR beta chain has at least ten counts. The target antigen is unknown. This sample was taken from a study of response to subunit inactivated influenza vaccine. Study observations and caveats: Only a handful of new T cells, the authors suggested, are recruited with each seasonal influenza vaccination.

The V end was cut by 4 bases, the J end by 5 bases, with 10 bases between. CDR1 is KGHDR, CDR2 SFDVKD, per germline. The CDR3 has 13 amino acids. One entry per CDR3 protein, called by TCRdb with MiXCR from the RT-PCR reads. The profile covers 600,000 to 700,000 distinct CDR3 sequences, with about 14% appearing a single time and less than 8.5% taken by the ten largest. The sequence was obtained from a man over 45 who received an inactivated influenza vaccine. V and J are TRBV24-1 and TRBJ1-2; TRBD1 might be the D (5 bases). The sample here was PBMCs from blood, taken approximately 15 days before vaccination. The chain's CDR3 is CATSDTPGYGYTF. The CDR3 nucleotides read TGTGCCACCAGTGACACCCCAGGGTATGGCTACACCTTC.